The 15 T cell receptor beta chains below all came from one sample that was sequenced in a study of early T cells in non-severe SARS-CoV-2 infection. TCRdb ran MiXCR on the 5' RACE reads and lists one entry per CDR3 protein. The table includes approximately 65,000 distinct CDR3 sequences, about 11% detected once. What was sequenced was whole blood. These receptors all stem from an adult who was a healthcare worker with PCR-confirmed SARS-CoV-2 infection or an uninfected control (not recorded which).

This clonotype was seen many times. The rearrangement uses TRBV20-1 and TRBJ2-1; tentatively, D is TRBD2 (5 bases). V was shortened by 3 bases and J by 4 bases, with 13 bases between the two germline ends. The CDR3 sequence is 14 residues long. Germline loops: CDR1 DFQATT, CDR2 SNEGSKA (reference sequence). CDR3 coding DNA: TGCAGTGCTAGTTGGGGAGATGGGTACAATGAGCAGTTCTTC. This encodes CSASWGDGYNEQFF.

The sample holds many counts of this clonotype. This chain joins TRBV6-6 and TRBJ1-5; unclear D gene. The V end lost 2 bases, the J end lost 1 base, and 15 bases lay between the germline ends. The CDR3 runs 17 residues. Germline CDR1 MNHNY, CDR2 SVGAGI (reference sequence). The CDR3 sequence is CASSYDRSGVSNQPQHF. The CDR3 DNA follows: TGTGCCAGCAGTTACGACCGTTCTGGGGTGAGCAATCAGCCCCAGCATTTT.

In its sample, this clonotype was seen many times. The chain combines TRBV19 with TRBJ2-7; possibly TRBD2 for D (7 bases). Trimming stripped 9 bases from V and 8 bases from J, with 20 bases between. The germline CDR1 and CDR2 sequences are LNHDA and SQIVND (reference sequence). The length of the CDR3 is 13 residues. CDR3 region: CARAPGGAYQQYF. The DNA of the CDR3 is TGTGCCAGAGCCCCGGGGGGCGCGTACCAGCAGTACTTC.

This clonotype was counted many times. The genes are TRBV20-1 and TRBJ2-1, with 10 bases identical to TRBD2. The CDR3 has 16 amino acids. The V gene end was trimmed by 1 base and the J gene end by 9 bases; junction bases not matched to a gene: 12. Per germline, CDR1 DFQATT and CDR2 SNEGSKA (reference sequence). Here the CDR3 DNA reads TGCAGTGCTAGAGCTGGGACTAGCGCCCAAAGTCGTGAGCAGTTCTTC. Translated, it gives CSARAGTSAQSREQFF.

The chain joins TRBV19 to TRBJ2-2, with TRBD1 matching over 7 bases. The V gene end was trimmed by 8 bases and the J gene end by 7 bases; junction bases not matched to a gene: 4. The CDR3 sequence is 12 residues long. The germline CDR1 and CDR2 sequences are LNHDA and SQIVND (reference sequence). The CDR3 DNA sequence: TGTGCCAGTCATCAGGGGGACGGGGAGCTGTTTTTT. Translating it yields CASHQGDGELFF.

In its sample, this clonotype was seen many times. The chain links TRBV27 to TRBJ1-4; the D gene is possibly TRBD1 (6 bases). Germline V lookup: CDR1 MNHEY, CDR2 SMNVEV (reference sequence). The CDR3 loop spans 16 amino acids. V lost 6 bases to trimming and J lost 4 bases, with 18 bases between them. In DNA form, the CDR3 reads TGTGCCAGCAGCAAGAACTCCGGGGGGCGTAATGAAAAACTGTTTTTT. Translating it yields CASSKNSGGRNEKLFF.

In its sample, this clonotype was seen many times. The genes are TRBV12-3 or TRBV12-4 and TRBJ2-7; the D gene is possibly TRBD2 (6 bases). V lost 1 base to trimming and J lost 5 bases, with 9 bases between them. The CDR3 has 13 residues. The CDR3 region is CASSLGAGHEQYF. The CDR3 DNA sequence: TGTGCCAGCAGTTTAGGGGCGGGGCACGAGCAGTACTTC.

There are many counts of this clonotype. The chain joins TRBV28 to TRBJ2-7, with no clear D. V gave up 2 bases and J gave up 3 bases, with 5 bases separating them. Germline V gene lookup returns CDR1 MDHEN and CDR2 SYDVKM. The CDR3 is 12 residues long. The CDR3 sequence is CASSLGDYEQYF. As DNA, the CDR3 is TGTGCCAGCAGTTTAGGCGACTACGAGCAGTACTTC.

This clonotype has just a few counts. The CDR3 region has the DNA TGCGCCAGCAGCGAGGCCCTAGCGGGATACGAGCAGTACTTC. Amino acids: CASSEALAGYEQYF. The genes are TRBV4-1 and TRBJ2-7, with TRBD2 matching over 9 bases. The germline gives CDR1 MGHRA, CDR2 YSYEKL. J gave up 4 bases and V 5 bases, and 6 bases lay outside the gene matches. This CDR3 region has 14 residues.

The table lists this clonotype with many counts. The gene calls are TRBV5-4 and TRBJ2-3; 10 bases fit TRBD1. V trimming: 5 bases; J trimming: 3 bases; junction bases outside the gene matches: 12. Germline V gene lookup returns CDR1 SGHNT and CDR2 YYREEE (reference sequence). This CDR3 is built from 17 residues. The CDR3 loop reads CASSQNPRDRGTDTQYF. The CDR3, as DNA: TGTGCCAGCAGTCAAAATCCCCGGGACAGGGGTACAGATACGCAGTATTTT.

This clonotype was detected a few times. The rearrangement uses TRBV28 and TRBJ1-2, with D possibly matching TRBD1 (6 bases). Trimming cost V 5 bases and J 4 bases, with 14 bases left between them. Germline V gives CDR1 MDHEN, CDR2 SYDVKM. The CDR3 has 14 amino acids. CDR3 sequence reads: CASSGGTKPYGYTF. The CDR3 coding sequence is TGTGCCAGCAGTGGGGGCACGAAGCCCTATGGCTACACCTTC.

This clonotype appeared a few times. The chain couples TRBV7-6 to TRBJ2-5, with 7 bases lining up with TRBD2. The germline CDR1 and CDR2 sequences are SGHVS and FNYEAQ. The CDR3 runs to 15 residues. V lost 1 base and J lost 5; bases outside the gene matches: 7. CDR3 loop: CASSLEARGGETQYF. The DNA of the CDR3 is TGTGCCAGCAGCTTAGAGGCGCGGGGAGGGGAGACCCAGTACTTC.

There are a few counts of this clonotype. The chain is built from TRBV18 and TRBJ2-7; D possibly matches TRBD1 or TRBD2 (5 bases each). This CDR3 is built from 12 residues. Germline V gene lookup returns CDR1 KGHSH and CDR2 LQKENI. Trimming removed 6 bases at V and 5 bases at J, with 11 bases between. The chain's CDR3 is CASSRGGHEQYF. CDR3 sequence (DNA): TGTGCCAGCTCCCGTGGGGGTCACGAGCAGTACTTC.

This clonotype showed up many times. The genes are TRBV20-1 and TRBJ2-6, with 7 bases aligning to TRBD1. The CDR3 has 18 amino acids. V dropped 4 bases and J dropped 0; count of bases not matched to a gene: 12. Germline V gives CDR1 DFQATT, CDR2 SNEGSKA (reference sequence). The CDR3 coding sequence is TGCAGTGCTAACCCGGGACAGACTTCAAGCTCTGGGGCCAACGTCCTGACTTTC. As protein: CSANPGQTSSSGANVLTF.

This clonotype was seen only a few times. The gene calls are TRBV18 and TRBJ2-3; maybe TRBD2 (5 bases). This CDR3 is 17 amino acids long. Trimming left V 0 bases short and J 2 bases short, with 15 bases between. Germline V gene sequence: CDR1 KGHSH, CDR2 LQKENI. The CDR3 nucleotides read TGTGCCAGCTCACCACCTTTGGGTAGCGCATACACAGATACGCAGTATTTT. It codes for CASSPPLGSAYTDTQYF.